Listed below are T cell receptor beta chains from one sample, sequenced in a study of response to subunit inactivated influenza vaccine. TCRdb used MiXCR to reprocess the RT-PCR reads, holding one entry per CDR3 protein. Among roughly 760,000 distinct CDR3 sequences, around 20% were seen once, and the ten largest hold roughly 10%. The material sequenced was PBMCs from blood, taken less than 6 days after vaccination. The receptors originated from a man between 50 and 59 years old who received an inactivated influenza vaccine. Each CDR3 is given with its conserved first and last residue. A D gene is named only where the DNA matches it firmly. Clone size is not always given. Where it is, it says once, few, many or a class for expanded clones.

.,.,TRBJ2-1,TRBV3-1,CASSHRLHHSYNEQFF,TGTGCCAGCAGCCACCGACTCCACCACTCCTACAATGAGCAGTTCTTC
few,TRBD2,TRBJ2-5,TRBV6-1,CASSAPGLAGEMVKKTQYF,TGTGCCAGCAGCGCCCCGGGACTAGCGGGAGAGATGGTGAAGAAGACCCAGTACTTC
few,.,TRBJ1-1,TRBV5-1,CASSSYYNTEAFF,TGCGCCAGCAGCTCTTATTACAACACTGAAGCTTTCTTT
few,TRBD1,TRBJ1-5,TRBV20-1,CSASDRGHQPQHF,TGCAGTGCTTCCGACAGGGGCCATCAGCCCCAGCATTTT
.,.,TRBJ1-4,TRBV5-1,CASSLGAEGTAEKLFF,TGCGCCAGCAGCTTGGGGGCTGAGGGTACGGCCGAAAAACTGTTTTTT
.,.,TRBJ1-1,TRBV20-1,CSATDRKNTEAFF,TGCAGTGCTACGGACAGAAAGAACACTGAAGCTTTCTTT
.,.,TRBJ2-2,TRBV6-5,CASSYRDLNTGELFF,TGTGCCAGCAGTTACCGCGACCTGAACACCGGGGAGCTGTTTTTT
.,TRBD2,TRBJ2-5,TRBV20-1,CSALKSGRGSETQYF,TGCAGTGCTCTAAAGAGCGGGAGGGGTTCGGAGACCCAGTACTTC
many,.,TRBJ2-5,TRBV7-2,CASSLVDWGWRETQYF,TGTGCCAGCAGCTTAGTTGATTGGGGTTGGAGGGAGACCCAGTACTTC
few,.,TRBJ1-2,TRBV3-1,CASSPNLWTATVGYTF,TGTGCCAGCAGCCCCAACTTATGGACCGCCACGGTCGGCTACACCTTC
.,.,TRBJ2-6,TRBV5-1,CASSFRTVEVSGANVLTF,TGCGCCAGCAGCTTCAGGACAGTGGAGGTGTCTGGGGCCAACGTCCTGACTTTC
.,TRBD2,TRBJ2-1,TRBV12-3/TRBV12-4,CASSDLAGTYNEQFF,TGTGCCAGCAGCGACTTAGCGGGAACTTACAATGAGCAGTTCTTC
few,TRBD1,TRBJ1-1,TRBV7-2,CASSLRTGQNTEAFF,TGTGCCAGCAGCTTACGGACAGGGCAGAACACTGAAGCTTTCTTT
few,.,TRBJ2-7,TRBV19,CASKSLQSYEQYF,TGTGCCAGTAAGAGTTTACAGTCCTACGAGCAGTACTTC
.,TRBD2,TRBJ2-5,TRBV15,CATSPPQGGVETQYF,TGTGCCACCAGCCCTCCCCAGGGAGGGGTAGAGACCCAGTACTTC
many,.,TRBJ2-7,TRBV15,CATSRERSSSYEQYF,TGTGCCACCAGCAGAGAACGATCCAGCTCCTACGAGCAGTACTTC
many,.,TRBJ2-2,TRBV5-5,CASSFYGGHTGELFF,TGTGCCAGCAGCTTCTATGGAGGGCACACCGGGGAGCTGTTTTTT
.,TRBD2,TRBJ2-3,TRBV7-9,CASSPPAGNTDTQYF,TGTGCCAGCAGCCCCCCAGCGGGGAACACAGATACGCAGTATTTT
.,.,TRBJ2-2,TRBV13,CASNRGINTGELFF,TGTGCCAGCAACCGCGGGATTAACACCGGGGAGCTGTTTTTT
few,.,TRBJ1-2,TRBV9,CASSPDSRVDYGYTF,TGTGCCAGCAGCCCCGACTCAAGGGTAGATTATGGCTACACCTTC
.,.,TRBJ2-1,TRBV4-1,CASSQGRSKPHNEQFF,TGCGCCAGCAGCCAAGGACGGAGTAAACCACACAATGAGCAGTTCTTC
few,TRBD2,TRBJ2-3,TRBV10-3,CAIRGLGNTDTQYF,TGTGCCATCAGGGGACTAGGAAACACAGATACGCAGTATTTT
.,TRBD2,TRBJ2-1,TRBV20-1,CSARDSSSGFLFYNEQFF,TGCAGTGCTAGGGACTCTTCTAGCGGCTTCCTCTTTTACAATGAGCAGTTCTTC
many,.,TRBJ1-5,TRBV5-1,CASSLGQENQPQHF,TGCGCCAGCAGCTTGGGGCAGGAGAATCAGCCCCAGCATTTT
few,TRBD2,TRBJ2-4,TRBV7-2,CASSSGLAGAPRYF,TGTGCCAGCAGCTCGGGACTAGCGGGAGCACCACGATACTTC
.,.,TRBJ2-1,TRBV7-6,CASSLLGPSSYNEQFF,TGTGCCAGCAGCTTACTGGGACCAAGCTCCTACAATGAGCAGTTCTTC
few,.,TRBJ2-2,TRBV6-1,CASRPHTANTGELFF,TGTGCCAGCAGGCCTCATACCGCGAACACCGGGGAGCTGTTTTTT
few,TRBD2,TRBJ2-5,TRBV7-6,CASSYGLAGQGLPYF,TGTGCCAGCAGCTACGGACTAGCGGGTCAGGGCCTCCCATACTTC
.,.,TRBJ2-5,TRBV12-3/TRBV12-4,CASSTLNEVTALGTQYF,TGTGCCAGCAGTACCCTTAATGAAGTTACCGCTTTGGGGACCCAGTACTTC
few,.,TRBJ2-1,TRBV4-1,CASSRQEGPYNEQFF,TGCGCCAGCAGCCGACAGGAGGGCCCCTACAATGAGCAGTTCTTC
few,.,TRBJ1-1,TRBV4-2,CASSQAAGTWGTEAFF,TGTGCCAGCAGCCAAGCGGCCGGGACTTGGGGCACTGAAGCTTTCTTT
.,.,TRBJ2-5,TRBV4-1,CASSQDRGRGETQYF,TGCGCCAGCAGCCAAGATCGGGGAAGGGGAGAGACCCAGTACTTC
many,.,TRBJ1-2,TRBV10-3,CAISESGRTGSYGYTF,TGTGCCATCAGTGAGTCTGGCCGAACAGGGAGCTATGGCTACACCTTC
once,.,TRBJ2-3,TRBV6-5,CASSYGGASTDTQYF,TGTGCCAGCAGTTACGGAGGGGCTAGCACAGATACGCAGTATTTT
.,TRBD2,TRBJ2-5,TRBV6-1,CASNPPGLATQYF,TGTGCCAGCAACCCCCCGGGACTAGCGACCCAGTACTTC
few,.,TRBJ2-5,TRBV15,CATSRAAPGQETQYF,TGTGCCACCAGCAGAGCCGCGCCAGGCCAAGAGACCCAGTACTTC
.,.,TRBJ2-1,TRBV24-1,CATSASSALSYNEQFF,TGTGCCACCAGTGCTTCTAGCGCTCTCTCCTACAATGAGCAGTTCTTC
few,.,TRBJ2-7,TRBV28,CASSLGGTAVSYEQYF,TGTGCCAGCAGTTTGGGCGGGACAGCCGTCTCCTACGAGCAGTACTTC
.,TRBD2,TRBJ2-1,TRBV27,CASSYGGRGNEQFF,TGTGCCAGCAGTTACGGCGGGAGGGGCAATGAGCAGTTCTTC
few,.,TRBJ2-5,TRBV20-1,CSASSVRRGQETQYF,TGCAGTGCTAGCTCCGTTCGTCGGGGACAAGAGACCCAGTACTTC
.,TRBD2,TRBJ2-7,TRBV15,CATSRDGAGDMGYEQYF,TGTGCCACCAGCAGAGATGGTGCGGGAGATATGGGATACGAGCAGTACTTC
.,.,TRBJ2-4,TRBV5-5,CASSAGMAKNIQYF,TGTGCCAGCAGCGCCGGGATGGCCAAAAACATTCAGTACTTC
few,.,TRBJ2-1,TRBV7-2,CASSSQTGHIYNEQFF,TGTGCCAGCAGCTCCCAAACGGGACATATCTACAATGAGCAGTTCTTC
few,TRBD1,TRBJ2-1,TRBV12-3/TRBV12-4,CASSLLTGADEQFF,TGTGCCAGCAGTTTACTCACAGGGGCAGATGAGCAGTTCTTC
few,TRBD1,TRBJ2-5,TRBV25-1,CASSPTGGSETQYF,TGTGCCAGCAGCCCCACAGGGGGGAGCGAGACCCAGTACTTC
.,.,TRBJ2-5,TRBV7-3,CASSLWLGETQYF,TGTGCCAGCAGCTTATGGCTAGGAGAGACCCAGTACTTC
many,TRBD2,TRBJ2-1,TRBV4-1,CASSRQVAGGLEQFF,TGCGCCAGCAGCCGTCAAGTAGCGGGAGGGCTTGAGCAGTTCTTC
many,.,TRBJ2-2,TRBV27,CASSLLSGGTTGELFF,TGTGCCAGCAGTTTACTTAGCGGAGGGACTACCGGGGAGCTGTTTTTT
few,TRBD1,TRBJ1-3,TRBV5-1,CASSPRDRAAGNTIYF,TGCGCCAGCAGTCCGAGGGACAGGGCAGCTGGAAACACCATATATTTT
few,TRBD1,TRBJ1-1,TRBV24-1,CATRGGETEAFF,TGTGCCACCAGAGGGGGCGAGACTGAAGCTTTCTTT
few,TRBD2,TRBJ2-1,TRBV29-1,CSVGMSGITYNEQFF,TGCAGCGTTGGTATGAGCGGGATTACCTACAATGAGCAGTTCTTC
few,.,TRBJ2-7,TRBV4-1,CASSQAGLGSNEQYF,TGCGCCAGCAGCCAGGCGGGACTCGGATCCAACGAGCAGTACTTC
few,.,TRBJ2-6,TRBV4-3,CASSQKDSYSGANVLTF,TGCGCCAGCAGCCAGAAGGACAGCTACTCTGGGGCCAACGTCCTGACTTTC
.,TRBD2,TRBJ2-7,TRBV6-2/TRBV6-3,CASSIPGLAAEQYF,TGTGCCAGCAGTATACCGGGACTAGCGGCTGAGCAGTACTTC
few,.,TRBJ2-1,TRBV4-3,CASSQDHGRGNNEQFF,TGCGCCAGCAGCCAAGATCATGGGCGGGGCAACAATGAGCAGTTCTTC
.,.,TRBJ2-1,TRBV9,CASSVAAGTYNEQFF,TGTGCCAGCAGCGTAGCGGCGGGGACCTACAATGAGCAGTTCTTC
.,TRBD1,TRBJ2-1,TRBV9,CASGTGANNEQFF,TGTGCCAGCGGAACAGGGGCGAACAATGAGCAGTTCTTC
.,TRBD2,TRBJ2-2,TRBV6-5,CASSYSGGAFTGELFF,TGTGCCAGCAGTTACAGCGGGGGGGCTTTTACCGGGGAGCTGTTTTTT
.,TRBD2,TRBJ2-5,TRBV6-2/TRBV6-3,CASSYSSSGRDQETQYF,TGTGCCAGCAGTTACTCTTCTAGCGGGAGGGACCAAGAGACCCAGTACTTC